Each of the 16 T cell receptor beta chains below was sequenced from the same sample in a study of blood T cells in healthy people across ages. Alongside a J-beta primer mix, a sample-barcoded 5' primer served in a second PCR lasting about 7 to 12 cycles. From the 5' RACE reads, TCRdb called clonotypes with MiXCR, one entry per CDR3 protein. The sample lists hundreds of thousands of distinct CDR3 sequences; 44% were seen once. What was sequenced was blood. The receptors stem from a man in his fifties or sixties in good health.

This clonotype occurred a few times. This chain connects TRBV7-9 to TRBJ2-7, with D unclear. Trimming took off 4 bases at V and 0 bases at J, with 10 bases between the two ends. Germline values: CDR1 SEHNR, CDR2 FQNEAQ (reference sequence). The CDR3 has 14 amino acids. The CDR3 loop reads CASSSLGNSYEQYF. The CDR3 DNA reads TGTGCCAGCAGCTCTCTGGGAAACTCCTACGAGCAGTACTTC.

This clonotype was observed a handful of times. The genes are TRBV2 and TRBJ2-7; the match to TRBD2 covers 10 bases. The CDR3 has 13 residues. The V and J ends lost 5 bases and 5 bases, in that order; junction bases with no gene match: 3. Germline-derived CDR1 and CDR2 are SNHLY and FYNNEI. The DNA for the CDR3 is TGTGCCAGCAGTTTTGGGACTAGCGACGAGCAGTACTTC. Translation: CASSFGTSDEQYF.

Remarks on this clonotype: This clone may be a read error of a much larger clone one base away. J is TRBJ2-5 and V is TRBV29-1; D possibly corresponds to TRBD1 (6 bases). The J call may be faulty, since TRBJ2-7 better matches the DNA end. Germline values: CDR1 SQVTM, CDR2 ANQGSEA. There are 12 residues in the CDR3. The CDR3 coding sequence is TGCAACGTTGGGGACACAACAAACGAGCAGTACTTC. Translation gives CNVGDTTNEQYF.

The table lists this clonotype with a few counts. The CDR3 DNA sequence: TGTGCCAGCAGCAAAGCTAGCGGACTAGCGGGGGGGCCTGTCGTCCCAGATACGCAGTATTTT. This codes for CASSKASGLAGGPVVPDTQYF. The V gene is TRBV21-1, the J gene TRBJ2-3; TRBD2 was called by the table and not checked on the DNA. TRBV21-1 is designated a pseudogene. CDR3 length: 21 residues.

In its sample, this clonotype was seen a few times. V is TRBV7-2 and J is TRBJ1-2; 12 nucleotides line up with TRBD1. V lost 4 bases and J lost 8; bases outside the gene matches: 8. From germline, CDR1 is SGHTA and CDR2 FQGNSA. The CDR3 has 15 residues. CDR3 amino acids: CASSSGPGQGAGYTF. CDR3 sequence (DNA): TGTGCCAGCAGCTCGGGACCGGGACAGGGGGCCGGCTACACCTTC.

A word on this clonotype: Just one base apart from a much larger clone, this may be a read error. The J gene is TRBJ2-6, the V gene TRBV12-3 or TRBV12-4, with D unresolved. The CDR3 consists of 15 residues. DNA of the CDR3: TGTGCCAGCGGTTTTTTGGTCTCTGGGGCCAACGTCCTGACTTTC. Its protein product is CASGFLVSGANVLTF.

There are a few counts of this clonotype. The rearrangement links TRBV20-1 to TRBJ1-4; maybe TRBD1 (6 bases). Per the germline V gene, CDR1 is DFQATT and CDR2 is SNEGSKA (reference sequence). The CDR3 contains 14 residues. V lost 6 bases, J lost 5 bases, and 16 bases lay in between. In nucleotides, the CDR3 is TGCAGTGCCCTCTCAGGACAGAAGAATGAAAAACTGTTTTTT. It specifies CSALSGQKNEKLFF.

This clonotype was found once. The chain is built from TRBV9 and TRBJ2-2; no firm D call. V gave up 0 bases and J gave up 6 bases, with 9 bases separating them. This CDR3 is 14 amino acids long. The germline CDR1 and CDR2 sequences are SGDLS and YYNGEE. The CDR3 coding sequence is TGTGCCAGCAGCGTAGGTTTTGGACCCGGGGAGCTGTTTTTT. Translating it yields CASSVGFGPGELFF.

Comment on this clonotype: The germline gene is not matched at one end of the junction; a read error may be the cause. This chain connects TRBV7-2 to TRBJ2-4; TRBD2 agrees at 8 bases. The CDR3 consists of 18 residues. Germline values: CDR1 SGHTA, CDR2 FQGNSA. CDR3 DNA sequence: TGTGCCAGCAGCCGGGGGGACGGGGGGGCAATTACCAAAAACACTCAGTACTTC. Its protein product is CASSRGDGGAITKNTQYF.

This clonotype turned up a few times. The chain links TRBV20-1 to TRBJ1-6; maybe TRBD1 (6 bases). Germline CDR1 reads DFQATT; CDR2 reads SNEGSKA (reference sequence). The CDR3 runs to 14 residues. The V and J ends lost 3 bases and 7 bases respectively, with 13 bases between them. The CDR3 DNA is TGCAGTGCTAGCAAGGACAGCGAGAATTCACCCCTCCACTTT. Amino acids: CSASKDSENSPLHF.

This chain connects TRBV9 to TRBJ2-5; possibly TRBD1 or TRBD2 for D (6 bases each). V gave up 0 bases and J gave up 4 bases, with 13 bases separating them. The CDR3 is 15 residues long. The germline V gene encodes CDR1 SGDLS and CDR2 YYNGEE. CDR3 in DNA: TGTGCCAGCAGCGTAGATCGGGGGCGCACAGAGACCCAGTACTTC. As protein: CASSVDRGRTETQYF.

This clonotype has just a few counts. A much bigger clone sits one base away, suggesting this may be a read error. This CDR3 reads CSVGKGAAGELFF. DNA for the CDR3: TGCAGCGTTGGGAAGGGGGCTGCCGGGGAGCTGTTTTTT. The gene calls are TRBV29-1 and TRBJ2-2; 7 bases are shared with TRBD1. V lost 4 bases, J lost 6 bases, and 5 bases stayed unmatched. CDR3 length: 13 residues. The germline CDR1 and CDR2 sequences are SQVTM and ANQGSEA.

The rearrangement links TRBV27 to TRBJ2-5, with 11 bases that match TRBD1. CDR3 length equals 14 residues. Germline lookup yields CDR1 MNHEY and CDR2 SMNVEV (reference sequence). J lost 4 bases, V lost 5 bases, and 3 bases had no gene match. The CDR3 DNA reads TGTGCCAGCAGTGCGGACAGGGGGCGAGAGACCCAGTACTTC. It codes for CASSADRGRETQYF.

CDR3: CASSQAGLVFGNEQFF. CDR3 DNA: TGTGCCAGCAGCCAGGCCGGACTAGTGTTCGGCAATGAGCAGTTCTTC. This chain joins TRBV3-1 and TRBJ2-1; 7 bases fit TRBD2. V lost 3 bases, J lost 6 bases, and 11 bases stayed unmatched. Germline CDR1 and CDR2: LGHDT and YNNKEL (reference sequence). This CDR3 has 16 amino acids.

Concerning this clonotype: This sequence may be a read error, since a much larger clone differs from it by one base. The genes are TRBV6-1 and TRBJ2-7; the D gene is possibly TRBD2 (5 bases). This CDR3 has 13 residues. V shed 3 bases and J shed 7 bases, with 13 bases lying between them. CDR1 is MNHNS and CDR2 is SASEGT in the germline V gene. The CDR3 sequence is CASSDGESNEQYF. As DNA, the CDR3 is TGTGCCAGCAGTGACGGGGAATCCAATGAGCAGTACTTC.

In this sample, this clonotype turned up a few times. The CDR3 DNA follows: TGTGCCAGCAGAACTGGGACCGTCGAGCAGTACTTC. Amino acids: CASRTGTVEQYF. J is TRBJ2-7 and V is TRBV6-5; tentatively, D is TRBD1 or TRBD2 (5 bases each). The CDR3 totals 12 residues. The germline gives CDR1 MNHEY, CDR2 SVGAGI. Trimming removed 6 bases at V and 6 bases at J, with 12 bases between.